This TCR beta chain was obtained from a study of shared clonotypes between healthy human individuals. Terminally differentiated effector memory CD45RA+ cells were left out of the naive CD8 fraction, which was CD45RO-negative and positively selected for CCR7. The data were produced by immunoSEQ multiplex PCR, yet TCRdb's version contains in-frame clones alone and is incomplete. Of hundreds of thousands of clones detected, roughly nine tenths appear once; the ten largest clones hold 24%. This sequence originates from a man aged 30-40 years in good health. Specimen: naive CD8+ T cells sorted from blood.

The CDR3 sequence: CASSLGISGANVLTF. As DNA, the CDR3 is TGTGCCAGCAGTTTGGGAATCTCTGGGGCCAACGTCCTGACTTTC. The chain recombines TRBV27 with TRBJ2-6; unclear D gene. V lost 3 bases and J lost 0, with 6 bases in between. Germline lookup yields CDR1 MNHEY and CDR2 SMNVEV (reference sequence). The CDR3 has 15 amino acids.